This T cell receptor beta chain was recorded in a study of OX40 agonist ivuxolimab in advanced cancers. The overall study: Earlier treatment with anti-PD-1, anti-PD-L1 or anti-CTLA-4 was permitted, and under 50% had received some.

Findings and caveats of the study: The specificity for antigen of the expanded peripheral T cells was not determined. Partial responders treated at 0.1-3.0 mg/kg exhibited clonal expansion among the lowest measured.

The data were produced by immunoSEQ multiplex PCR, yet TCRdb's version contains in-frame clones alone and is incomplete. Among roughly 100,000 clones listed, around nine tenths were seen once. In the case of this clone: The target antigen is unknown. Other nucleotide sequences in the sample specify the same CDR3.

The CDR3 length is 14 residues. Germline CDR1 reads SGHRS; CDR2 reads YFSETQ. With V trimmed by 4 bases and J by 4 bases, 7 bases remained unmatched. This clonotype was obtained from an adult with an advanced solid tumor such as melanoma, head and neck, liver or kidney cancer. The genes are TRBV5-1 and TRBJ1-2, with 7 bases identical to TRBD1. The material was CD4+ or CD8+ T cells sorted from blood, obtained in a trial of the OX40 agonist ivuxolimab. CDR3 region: CASSPRQGPYGYTF. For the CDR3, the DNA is TGCGCCAGCAGCCCGCGACAGGGACCCTATGGCTACACCTTC.